One TCR beta chain is described in this entry. Its antigen is unidentified. CDR1 and CDR2 from the germline V gene are ENHRY and SYGVKD. The CDR3 runs 12 residues. Between the trimmed V and J ends, which lost 10 bases and 4 bases, there was a span of 14 bases. The data were obtained in a study of chemoradiotherapy in HPV16-positive cancers. Sequencing used immunoSEQ multiplex PCR; TCRdb keeps in-frame clones, though not all of them. The table records about 12,000 clones, over 70% of them present only once. Findings and limits, study-wide: HPV-specific T cells were functionally defined from only two HPV16-positive patients.

This TCR derives from a human donor with HPV-associated anogenital cancer. The material was obtained from a patient who underwent chemoradiotherapy. The chain links TRBV10-3 to TRBJ2-7, with unresolved D. This chain's CDR3 is CASRPGPYEQYF. The CDR3 region has the DNA TGTGCCAGCAGGCCCGGACCTTACGAGCAGTACTTC.